The TCR beta chain described here comes from a study of CD8+ T cells in alopecia areata. Background on the study: For treated patients, severity scores reflected the percentage of scalp area affected.

TCR sequencing used cDNA made by reverse transcription of extracted RNA. Generated by immunoSEQ multiplex PCR, the TCRdb table keeps only in-frame clones and is missing some. The sample holds 150,000 to 200,000 clones, 55% to 75% seen once. The sample's treatment: oral pan-JAK inhibitor, 5-10 mg twice daily. The study, taken as a whole, reports: Shared TCR sequences were less clear between patients than in mice, possibly partly from HLA diversity.

This clone turned up a few times. Antigen unknown. The CDR3 spans 13 residues. Germline V gene sequence: CDR1 SEHNR, CDR2 FQNEAQ (reference sequence). V trimming: 5 bases; J trimming: 7 bases; junction bases outside the gene matches: 2. The clonotype originates from a human donor with alopecia areata. The source material was CD4+ T cells sorted from blood, sampled at week 4, from a patient treated with tofacitinib. The J gene is TRBJ1-6, the V gene TRBV7-9, with 7 bases identical to TRBD1. CDR3 sequence reads: CASSAQGNSPLHF. CDR3 sequence (DNA): TGTGCCAGCAGCGCACAGGGGAATTCACCCCTCCACTTT.